The 28 T cell receptor beta chains presented below share a single source sample, sequenced in a study of blood T cells in healthy people across ages. Next came a second PCR, run for about 7 to 12 cycles, which used a sample-barcoded 5' primer along with a J-beta primer mix. TCRdb redid the calling of the 5' RACE reads with MiXCR, one entry per CDR3 protein. This table has some 670,000 distinct CDR3 sequences, under 65% appearing once. Sequenced input: blood. These receptors were collected from an elderly woman in good health.

This clonotype was counted many times. The chain uses TRBV12-3 or TRBV12-4 and TRBJ2-3, with 7 bases identical to TRBD2. Trimming removed 6 bases from V and 1 base from J; junction bases left unmatched: 4. The CDR3 spans 14 residues. The DNA of the CDR3 is TGTGCCAGCAGCTTTACTAGCGGCACAGATACGCAGTATTTT. Residues: CASSFTSGTDTQYF.

In this sample, this clonotype turned up many times. For the CDR3, the DNA is TGTGCCAGCAGCTTAGTGGGGGGCGGGGGAAGGGGTGTAGATACGCAGTATTTT. This gives the protein CASSLVGGGGRGVDTQYF. The chain employs TRBV7-2 and TRBJ2-3; D is possibly TRBD2 (7 bases). CDR3 length: 18 residues. Germline V gene data show CDR1 as SGHTA and CDR2 as FQGNSA. The V gene lost 1 base and the J gene lost 5 bases, with 22 bases spanning the gap.

The chain has TRBV4-1 and TRBJ1-1, with TRBD1 identical over 7 bases. The CDR3 is 16 amino acids. CDR1 and CDR2 (germline): MGHRA, YSYEKL. V lost 1 base and J lost 5; bases outside the gene matches: 10. CDR3 nucleotides: TGCGCCAGCAGCCAAGGCCGATTGAGGGGGCGGACTGAAGCTTTCTTT. This encodes CASSQGRLRGRTEAFF.

This rearrangement joins TRBV15 to TRBJ2-5; D unclear. The CDR3 loop spans 15 amino acids. V was cut by 3 bases and J by 0 bases, with 11 bases left in between. Germline CDR1 and CDR2: LNHNV and YYDKDF (reference sequence). CDR3 protein: CATSSPTEYQETQYF. In DNA form, the CDR3 reads TGTGCCACCAGCAGTCCGACTGAGTACCAAGAGACCCAGTACTTC. Full variable domain (missing parts from reference TRBV15 and TRBJ2-5): DAMVIQNPRYQVTQFGKPVTLSCSQTLNHNVMYWYQQKSSQAPKLLFHYYDKDFNNEADTPDNFQSRRPNTSFCFLDIRSPGLGDTAMYLCATSSPTEYQETQYFGPGTRLLVL.

At least ten counts were recorded for this clonotype. The DNA for the CDR3 is TGTGCCAGCTCACCACCGGGGCGGGGAAGAACAGATACGCAGTATTTT. This codes for CASSPPGRGRTDTQYF. The rearrangement uses TRBV18 and TRBJ2-3, with a tentative D call TRBD2 (6 bases). V was cut by 0 bases and J by 3 bases, with 13 bases left in between. CDR1 is KGHSH, CDR2 LQKENI, per germline. This CDR3 has 16 residues.

The sample holds many counts of this clonotype. This rearrangement joins TRBV4-2 to TRBJ1-2; possible D gene TRBD1, 6 bases. V lost 2 bases and J 3 bases, leaving 10 bases between the germline ends. Germline-derived CDR1 and CDR2 are LGHNA and YNFKEQ. The CDR3 runs to 14 residues. CDR3 in DNA: TGTGCCAGCAGCCAACTAGGACAGTACTATGGCTACACCTTC. This codes for CASSQLGQYYGYTF.

Concerning this clonotype: A much bigger clone sits one base away, suggesting this may be a read error. This sequence joins TRBV4-1 and TRBJ2-3, with 7 nucleotides matching TRBD2. V lost 4 bases and J lost 2; bases outside the gene matches: 6. The germline gives CDR1 MGHRA, CDR2 YSYEKL. The CDR3 loop spans 15 amino acids. CDR3 DNA sequence: TGCGCCAGCAGCCTAAGAGCGGGGCACACAGATACGCAGTATTTT. As protein: CASSLRAGHTDTQYF.

In its sample, this clonotype was seen many times. The chain combines TRBV12-3 or TRBV12-4 with TRBJ2-3; no firm D call. The CDR3 covers 17 residues. V lost 4 bases to trimming and J lost 0 bases, with 17 bases between them. CDR3 in DNA: TGTGCCAGCAGTTCCCCCGCGGTTCTCTCCAGCACAGATACGCAGTATTTT. Amino acid sequence: CASSSPAVLSSTDTQYF.

As regards this clonotype: Sequence at one end of the junction differs from germline and may be a read error. The chain employs TRBV20-1 and TRBJ2-3; D is uncertain. This CDR3 comprises 15 residues. Germline V gene data show CDR1 as DFQATT and CDR2 as SNEGSKA (reference sequence). The chain's CDR3 is CSASTPDPTTDTQYF. The CDR3 DNA reads as TGCAGTGCTAGCACCCCGGACCCTACCACAGATACGCAATATTTT.

Ten or more counts support this clonotype. V usage is TRBV7-2 and J usage is TRBJ2-1; 12 bases map to TRBD2. The CDR3 runs to 13 residues. V lost 8 bases and J lost 5; bases outside the gene matches: 1. Germline CDR1 SGHTA, CDR2 FQGNSA. The CDR3 DNA reads as TGTGCCAGCGGGACTAGCGGGCACAATGAGCAGTTCTTC. It encodes CASGTSGHNEQFF.

This clonotype has only a few counts. V and J are TRBV6-2 or TRBV6-3 and TRBJ2-2; D gene uncertain. This CDR3 contains 17 residues. Germline lookup yields CDR1 MNHEY and CDR2 SVGEGT. Trimming shortened V by 6 bases and J by 1 base, and 18 bases separated the two germline ends. Here the CDR3 reads CASSPTRPGGNTGELFF. As DNA, the CDR3 is TGTGCCAGCAGCCCCACCCGGCCGGGCGGGAACACCGGGGAGCTGTTTTTT.

This clonotype has a count of ten or more. The chain has TRBV6-5 and TRBJ2-7, with 9 nucleotides matching TRBD1. Trimming removed 6 bases from V and 4 bases from J; junction bases left unmatched: 10. The CDR3 consists of 15 residues. Germline assignment: CDR1 MNHEY and CDR2 SVGAGI. In DNA, the CDR3 is TGTGCCAGCAGCAGGTATTGGGACAGGGAGTACGAGCAGTACTTC. This sequence encodes CASSRYWDREYEQYF.

This clonotype was seen ten or more times. V is TRBV29-1 and J is TRBJ2-3, with no clear D. The ends were cut back, 5 bases at V and 2 bases at J, with 14 bases in the middle. From germline, CDR1 is SQVTM and CDR2 ANQGSEA. The CDR3 is 14 residues long. The chain's CDR3 is CSVRGSSLTDTQYF. CDR3 in DNA: TGCAGCGTTCGAGGTTCGTCACTCACAGATACGCAGTATTTT.

The chain has TRBV7-2 and TRBJ2-1; 10 bases align to TRBD2. The CDR3 contains 15 residues. Trimming at V came to 1 base and at J to 8 bases, leaving 5 bases not matched to a gene. CDR1 is SGHTA and CDR2 is FQGNSA in the germline V gene. CDR3 protein: CASSLEAGGIDEQFF. The DNA of the CDR3 is TGTGCCAGCAGCTTAGAAGCGGGGGGGATCGATGAGCAGTTCTTC.

This clonotype was counted many times. This chain joins TRBV6-6 and TRBJ2-5; 8 bases are shared with TRBD1. Trimming removed 5 bases from V and 7 bases from J; junction bases left unmatched: 9. The CDR3 sequence is 14 residues long. In germline, CDR1 is MNHNY, CDR2 SVGAGI (reference sequence). The CDR3 loop is CASSPRQGSGTQYF. The CDR3 DNA is TGTGCCAGCAGTCCCCGACAGGGGTCGGGGACCCAGTACTTC.

This clonotype was counted ten times or more. J is TRBJ2-1 and V is TRBV28, with 13 bases identical to TRBD2. The CDR3 runs to 17 residues. Germline trimming cut 3 bases from V and 12 bases from J; bases unmatched to any gene: 14. CDR1 and CDR2 (germline): MDHEN, SYDVKM. The CDR3 sequence: CASSLYDPGLAGKGQFF. CDR3 coding DNA: TGTGCCAGCAGTTTGTATGACCCGGGACTAGCGGGAAAGGGGCAGTTCTTC. Full variable domain (rest looked up from reference TRBV28 and TRBJ2-1): DVKVTQSSRYLVKRTGEKVFLECVQDMDHENMFWYRQDPGLGLRLIYFSYDVKMKEKGDIPEGYSVSREKKERFSLILESASTNQTSMYLCASSLYDPGLAGKGQFFGPGTRLTVL.

Many counts were recorded for this clonotype. J is TRBJ2-3 and V is TRBV7-9, with D unclear. Trimming pared 5 bases from V and 0 bases from J, leaving 12 bases between. This CDR3 contains 15 residues. Per the germline V gene, CDR1 is SEHNR and CDR2 is FQNEAQ (reference sequence). In DNA form, the CDR3 reads TGTGCCAGCAGCGTGGGCAGTACTAGCACAGATACGCAGTATTTT. Translating it yields CASSVGSTSTDTQYF.

In the case of this clonotype: A much larger clone differs from this one at a single base, so this may be a read error. CDR3 protein: CASSPAGQGWGEQFF. CDR3 bases: TGTGCCAGCAGTCCGGCGGGACAGGGCTGGGGTGAGCAGTTCTTC. The V gene is TRBV12-3 or TRBV12-4, the J gene TRBJ2-1, with 9 bases matching TRBD1. The V segment lost 5 bases and the J segment 9 bases; nucleotides outside the gene matches: 11. The CDR3 is 15 residues long.

In DNA form, the CDR3 reads TGCAGCGTTGAATCGTCAAGAGGTCCGAACAATGAGCAGTTCTTC. It translates to CSVESSRGPNNEQFF. The genes are TRBV29-1 and TRBJ2-1; D remains unclear. Between the trimmed V and J ends, which lost 2 bases and 5 bases, there was a span of 16 bases. Looked up from germline, CDR1 is SQVTM and CDR2 is ANQGSEA. CDR3 length: 15 amino acids.

This chain links TRBV7-2 with TRBJ2-4; TRBD1 might be the D (6 bases). Trimming pared 5 bases from V and 0 bases from J, leaving 17 bases between. The germline gives CDR1 SGHTA, CDR2 FQGNSA. The CDR3 has 17 amino acids. CDR3 in DNA: TGTGCCAGCAGCACACCCAGGGGAGTGTTAGCCAAAAACATTCAGTACTTC. Its translation is CASSTPRGVLAKNIQYF.

This clonotype was seen ten or more times. V is TRBV9 and J is TRBJ2-7; D is unresolved. The CDR3 runs 15 residues. Germline CDR1 SGDLS, CDR2 YYNGEE. With 4 bases removed from V and 0 bases from J, the gap between germline ends came to 14 bases. CDR3 loop: CASSRVPYYSYEQYF. CDR3 coding DNA: TGTGCCAGCAGCAGGGTGCCGTACTACTCCTACGAGCAGTACTTC.

The genes are TRBV14 and TRBJ2-1; 9 positions agree with TRBD2. The CDR3 is 15 residues long. Looked up from germline, CDR1 is SGHDN and CDR2 is FVKESK. V was pared by 5 bases and J by 4 bases, with 6 bases of the junction left unmatched. CDR3 bases: TGTGCCAGCAGCTTAGGACTAGCGACTTACAATGAGCAGTTCTTC. The encoded protein is CASSLGLATYNEQFF.

As for this clonotype: It may be a read error: a sequence one base away is much more abundant. Here the CDR3 DNA reads TGTGCCAGCAGCTTAGAACTACTGGCACCCCTCCACTTT. Its translation is CASSLELLAPLHF. This rearrangement joins TRBV7-9 to TRBJ1-6; D unresolved. The germline V gene encodes CDR1 SEHNR and CDR2 FQNEAQ (reference sequence). Trimming left V 1 base short and J 11 bases short, with 9 bases between. CDR3 length: 13 residues. Using reference TRBV7-9 and TRBJ1-6 for the parts outside the CDR3, the full variable domain is DTGVSQNPRHKITKRGQNVTFRCDPISEHNRLYWYRQTLGQGPEFLTYFQNEAQLEKSRLLSDRFSAERPKGSFSTLEIQRTEQGDSAMYLCASSLELLAPLHFGNGTRLTVT.

The chain combines TRBV6-5 with TRBJ2-5; D not certain. The last part of the DNA fits TRBJ2-1 better; the J call may be wrong. CDR3 length: 14 residues. Germline CDR1 and CDR2: MNHEY and SVGAGI. CDR3 loop: CASSYSQFQETQFF. Here the CDR3 DNA reads TGTGCCAGCAGTTACTCTCAGTTTCAGGAGACCCAGTTCTTC.

To note about this clonotype: A much bigger clone sits one base away, suggesting this may be a read error. The chain uses TRBV28 and TRBJ2-7; D is unresolved. The CDR3 extends over 15 amino acids. Germline CDR1 is MDHEN and CDR2 is SYDVKM. V dropped 1 base and J dropped 6 bases, with 16 bases sitting between them. In DNA form, the CDR3 reads TGTGCCAGCAGTTTATCATTAAGCTTTTCCGCCGAGCAGTACTTC. It yields the protein CASSLSLSFSAEQYF.

This clonotype was recorded at least ten times. This rearrangement joins TRBV20-1 to TRBJ2-1; D not certain. CDR3 size: 11 residues. CDR1 is DFQATT and CDR2 is SNEGSKA in the germline V gene (reference sequence). V shed 6 bases and J shed 6 bases, with 9 bases lying between them. CDR3 region: CSAEKSNEQFF. For the CDR3, the DNA is TGCAGTGCCGAGAAATCCAATGAGCAGTTCTTC.

A word on this clonotype: This sequence may be a read error, since a much larger clone differs from it by one base. CDR3 DNA sequence: TGTGCCACCAGTGACTCGAAACAGCTCGGCGATGAGCAGTTCTTC. Translated, it gives CATSDSKQLGDEQFF. This chain connects TRBV24-1 to TRBJ2-1, with D uncertain. The CDR3 is 15 amino acids. With 4 bases removed from V and 8 bases from J, the gap between germline ends came to 17 bases. Per the germline V gene, CDR1 is KGHDR and CDR2 is SFDVKD.

The CDR3 region has the DNA TGTGCCAGCAGCTTACCGAGCGGGTATTCCACAGATACGCAGTATTTT. The encoded protein is CASSLPSGYSTDTQYF. This chain uses TRBV7-2 with TRBJ2-3, with D possibly TRBD2 on 6 matching bases. The germline V gene has CDR1 SGHTA and CDR2 FQGNSA. There are 16 residues in the CDR3. Trimming pared 2 bases from V and 2 bases from J, leaving 14 bases between.